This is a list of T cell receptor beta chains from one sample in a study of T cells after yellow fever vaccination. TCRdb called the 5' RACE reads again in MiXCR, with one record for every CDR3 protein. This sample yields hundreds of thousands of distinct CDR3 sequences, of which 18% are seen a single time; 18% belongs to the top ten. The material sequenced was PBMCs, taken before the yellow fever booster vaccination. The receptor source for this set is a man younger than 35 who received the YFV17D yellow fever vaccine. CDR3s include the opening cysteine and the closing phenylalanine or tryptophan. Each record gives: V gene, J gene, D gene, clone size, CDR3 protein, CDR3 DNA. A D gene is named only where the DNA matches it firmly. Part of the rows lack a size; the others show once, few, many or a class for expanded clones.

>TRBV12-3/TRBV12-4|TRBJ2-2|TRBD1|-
CASSFSRGQYTGELFF
TGTGCCAGCAGTTTTAGCAGGGGGCAATACACCGGGGAGCTGTTTTTT
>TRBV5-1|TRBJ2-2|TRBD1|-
CASSPDRQGTGELFF
TGCGCCAGCAGCCCGGATCGACAGGGCACCGGGGAGCTGTTTTTT
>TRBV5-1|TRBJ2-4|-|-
CASSFRSADIQYF
TGCGCCAGCAGCTTCCGGTCTGCTGACATTCAGTACTTC
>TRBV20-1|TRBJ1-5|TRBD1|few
CSARGRGQPQHF
TGCAGTGCTAGGGGCAGGGGGCAGCCCCAGCATTTT
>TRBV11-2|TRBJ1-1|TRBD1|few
CASSLSRQGGQGVTEAFF
TGTGCCAGCAGCCTCTCCCGACAGGGGGGACAGGGTGTGACTGAAGCTTTCTTT
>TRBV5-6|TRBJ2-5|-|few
CASSFAGSRETQYF
TGTGCCAGCAGCTTCGCGGGGTCGCGCGAGACCCAGTACTTC
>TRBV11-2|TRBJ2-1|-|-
CASREIRGRGTRSNEQFF
TGTGCCAGCCGCGAAATTAGGGGGCGGGGGACCAGGTCCAATGAGCAGTTCTTC
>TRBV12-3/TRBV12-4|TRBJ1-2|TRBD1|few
CASSQTGNGYTF
TGTGCCAGCAGTCAGACAGGGAATGGCTACACCTTC
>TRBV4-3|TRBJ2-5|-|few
CASSQAGQVGETQYF
TGCGCCAGCAGCCAAGCAGGCCAAGTGGGAGAGACCCAGTACTTC
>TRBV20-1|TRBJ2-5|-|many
CSARGSSETQYF
TGCAGTGCTAGGGGTAGTTCGGAGACCCAGTACTTC
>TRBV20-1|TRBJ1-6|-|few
CSARSGGNSYNSPLHF
TGCAGTGCTAGGTCGGGGGGCAACAGCTATAATTCACCCCTCCACTTT
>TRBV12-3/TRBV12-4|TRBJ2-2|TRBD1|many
CASSSRTGGVGELFF
TGTGCCAGCAGTTCCAGGACAGGGGGCGTCGGGGAGCTGTTTTTT
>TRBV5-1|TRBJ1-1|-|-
CASSLVQGFTLSDTEAFF
TGCGCCAGCAGCTTGGTGCAGGGGTTTACTTTGTCGGACACTGAAGCTTTCTTT
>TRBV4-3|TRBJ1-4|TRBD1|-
CASSHRQGALSEKLFF
TGCGCCAGCAGCCATAGACAGGGGGCGCTAAGCGAAAAACTGTTTTTT
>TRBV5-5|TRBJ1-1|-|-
CASSPPRGRNTEAFF
TGTGCCAGCAGCCCCCCCCGGGGGAGGAACACTGAAGCTTTCTTT
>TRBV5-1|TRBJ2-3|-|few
CASSPGPQPEDTQYF
TGCGCCAGCAGCCCGGGACCTCAACCTGAAGATACGCAGTATTTT
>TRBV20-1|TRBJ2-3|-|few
CILGGRGYTQYF
TGCATCCTGGGGGGGCGGGGGTATACGCAGTATTTT
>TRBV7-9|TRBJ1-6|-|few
CASSLSGLESAPLHF
TGTGCCAGCAGCTTATCGGGCCTAGAGTCGGCGCCCCTCCACTTT
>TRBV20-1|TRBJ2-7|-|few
CSASFPGMGEQYF
TGCAGTGCTAGTTTTCCAGGGATGGGCGAGCAGTACTTC
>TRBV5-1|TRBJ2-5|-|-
CASSLASYRGETQYF
TGCGCCAGCAGCTTGGCGAGCTACCGAGGAGAGACCCAGTACTTC
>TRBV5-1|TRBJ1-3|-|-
CASSSNPSDSRSGNTIYF
TGCGCCAGCAGCTCCAACCCGTCGGACAGTCGCTCTGGAAACACCATATATTTT
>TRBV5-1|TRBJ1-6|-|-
CASSSGRSVSSPLHF
TGCGCCAGCAGCTCTGGCAGGAGTGTTAGTTCACCCCTCCACTTT
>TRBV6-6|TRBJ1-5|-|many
CASSYGLGQPQHF
TGTGCCAGCAGTTATGGCTTGGGGCAGCCCCAGCATTTT
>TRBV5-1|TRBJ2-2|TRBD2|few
CASSFAQGLAGELFF
TGCGCCAGCAGCTTCGCCCAGGGACTAGCCGGGGAGCTGTTTTTT
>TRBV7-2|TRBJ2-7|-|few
CASSPSWGANEQYF
TGTGCCAGCAGTCCATCTTGGGGGGCCAACGAGCAGTACTTC
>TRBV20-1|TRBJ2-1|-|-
CSAGRIKQFF
TGCAGTGCTGGACGTATTAAGCAGTTCTTC
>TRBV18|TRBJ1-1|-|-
CASSYLGYTEAFF
TGTGCCAGCTCCTACTTGGGGTACACTGAAGCTTTCTTT
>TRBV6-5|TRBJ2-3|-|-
CASSYVVADGDTQYF
TGTGCCAGCAGTTACGTAGTGGCAGACGGAGATACGCAGTATTTT
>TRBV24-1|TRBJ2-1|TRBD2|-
CATSDRTSGGYYNEQFF
TGTGCCACCAGTGACCGGACTAGCGGGGGGTACTACAATGAGCAGTTCTTC
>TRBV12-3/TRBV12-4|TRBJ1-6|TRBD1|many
CASSLGTGNSPLHF
TGTGCCAGCAGTTTAGGGACAGGAAATTCACCCCTCCACTTT
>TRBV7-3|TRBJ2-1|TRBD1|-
CASSLRSGTGKFF
TGTGCCAGCAGCTTAAGATCCGGGACAGGGAAGTTCTTC
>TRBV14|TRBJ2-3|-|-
CASSQERGDPNVDTQYF
TGTGCCAGCAGCCAAGAAAGGGGAGACCCCAACGTGGATACGCAGTATTTT
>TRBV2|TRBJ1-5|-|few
CASSAWQSNQPQHF
TGTGCCAGCAGTGCGTGGCAAAGCAATCAGCCCCAGCATTTT
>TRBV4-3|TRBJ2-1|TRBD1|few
CASSQNRGNEQFF
TGCGCCAGCAGCCAAAACAGGGGGAATGAGCAGTTCTTC
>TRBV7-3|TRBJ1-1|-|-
CASSLEKGTEAFF
TGTGCCAGCAGCTTAGAGAAGGGGACTGAAGCTTTCTTT
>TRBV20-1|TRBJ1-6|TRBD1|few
CSARATGGNSPLHF
TGCAGTGCTAGGGCGACAGGGGGCAATTCACCCCTCCACTTT
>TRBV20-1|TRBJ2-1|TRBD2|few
CSAGLSGGYNEQFF
TGCAGTGCTGGACTTAGCGGGGGGTACAATGAGCAGTTCTTC
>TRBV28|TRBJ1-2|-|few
CASSEGRAYGYTF
TGTGCCAGCAGTGAAGGACGGGCATACGGCTACACCTTC
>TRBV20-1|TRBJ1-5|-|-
CSAYAQGYSNQPQHF
TGCAGTGCTTATGCACAGGGCTATAGCAATCAGCCCCAGCATTTT
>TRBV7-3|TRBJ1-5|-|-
CASSQDKDQPQHF
TGTGCCAGCAGCCAGGACAAAGATCAGCCCCAGCATTTT
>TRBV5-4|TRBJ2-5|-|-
CASSPADGGNQETQYF
TGTGCCAGCAGCCCGGCTGATGGGGGTAACCAAGAGACCCAGTACTTC
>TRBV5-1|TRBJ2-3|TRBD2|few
CASSYSGASTDTQYF
TGCGCCAGCAGCTATAGCGGGGCTAGCACAGATACGCAGTATTTT
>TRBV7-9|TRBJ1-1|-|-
CASSRSIPRARGAFF
TGTGCCAGCAGCCGTAGTATCCCCCGGGCTCGGGGAGCTTTCTTT
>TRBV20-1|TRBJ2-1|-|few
CSARDRGLTPFF
TGCAGTGCTAGAGACCGAGGGCTCACCCCGTTCTTC
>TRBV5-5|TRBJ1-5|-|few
CASLRNPGESNNQPQHF
TGTGCCAGCCTACGAAACCCAGGCGAATCAAACAATCAGCCCCAGCATTTT
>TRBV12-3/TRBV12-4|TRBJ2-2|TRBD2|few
CASRESGGATGELFF
TGTGCCAGCAGGGAAAGCGGGGGAGCTACCGGGGAGCTGTTTTTT
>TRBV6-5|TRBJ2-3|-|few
CASSRRSADTQYF
TGTGCCAGCAGTCGCCGGTCGGCAGATACGCAGTATTTT
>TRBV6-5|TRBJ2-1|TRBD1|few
CASSSTGGRYNEQFF
TGTGCCAGCAGTTCCACAGGGGGCAGGTACAATGAGCAGTTCTTC
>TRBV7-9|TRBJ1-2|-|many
CASRNQDSYGYTF
TGTGCCAGCCGGAATCAGGACAGCTATGGCTACACCTTC
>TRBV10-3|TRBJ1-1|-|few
CAIRTGEGNTEAFF
TGTGCCATCCGTACCGGGGAAGGAAATACTGAAGCTTTCTTT
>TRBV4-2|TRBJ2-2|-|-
CASSQRTDNTGELFF
TGTGCCAGCAGCCAGAGGACGGATAACACCGGGGAGCTGTTTTTT
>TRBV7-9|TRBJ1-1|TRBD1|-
CASSPGQGVTEAFF
TGTGCCAGCAGCCCGGGACAGGGGGTGACTGAAGCTTTCTTT